This is a list of T cell receptor beta chains from one sample in a study of Ad26.COV2.S vaccination and SARS-CoV-2 variants. Repertoires were generated with immunoSEQ multiplex PCR, while TCRdb's copy carries only in-frame clones and drops some. In the table there are 430,000 or so clones, 89% of which are singletons. The material sequenced was peripheral blood, taken in a trial of Ad26.COV2.S vaccine versus placebo. The receptor source for this set is a person aged 18-65 years who received the Ad26.COV2.S COVID-19 vaccine or a placebo. Each CDR3 is given with its conserved first and last residue. Each record gives: V gene, J gene, clone size, D gene, CDR3 protein, CDR3 DNA. The D gene is left open where the match is weak. The size of a clone is reported for some rows only, either as once, few or many, or as a class for expanded clones.

>TRBV30|TRBJ2-1|once|NA
CAQAPGSSYNEQFF
TGTGCCCAAGCCCCGGGGAGCTCCTACAATGAGCAGTTCTTC
>TRBV24-1|TRBJ2-1|NA|TRBD1
CATSGGQGQSSYNEQFF
TGTGCCACCAGTGGAGGACAGGGGCAAAGCTCCTACAATGAGCAGTTCTTC
>TRBV2|TRBJ2-1|NA|NA
CASSAAAPVQFF
TGTGCCAGCAGTGCGGCAGCGCCCGTGCAGTTCTTC
>TRBV5-1|TRBJ2-7|NA|NA
CASSRGDKSYEQYF
TGCGCCAGCAGCCGCGGGGACAAATCCTACGAGCAGTACTTC
>TRBV4-2|TRBJ2-7|NA|NA
CASSQDLGPYEQYF
TGTGCCAGCAGCCAAGATTTAGGGCCCTACGAGCAGTACTTC
>TRBV5-1|TRBJ2-5|NA|NA
CASSLQGGETQYF
TGCGCCAGCAGCTTGCAGGGTGGGGAGACCCAGTACTTC
>TRBV5-1|TRBJ1-6|NA|NA
CASSLAGGEEGPLHF
TGCGCCAGCAGCTTGGCCGGAGGGGAGGAAGGGCCCCTCCACTTT
>TRBV19|TRBJ2-3|NA|TRBD2
CASSVLAGVGDTQYF
TGTGCCAGTAGTGTGTTAGCGGGAGTAGGAGATACGCAGTATTTT
>TRBV5-1|TRBJ2-5|once|TRBD1
CASSFAQGIQETQYF
TGCGCCAGCAGCTTCGCACAGGGGATCCAAGAGACCCAGTACTTC
>TRBV18|TRBJ1-2|NA|NA
CASSLLIGDGYTF
TGTGCCAGCTCACTATTAATAGGGGATGGCTACACCTTC
>TRBV5-4|TRBJ1-2|NA|NA
CASSGDGNYGYTF
TGTGCCAGCAGCGGGGACGGTAACTATGGCTACACCTTC
>TRBV2|TRBJ1-5|NA|TRBD1
CASSGGARGSQPQHF
TGTGCCAGCAGTGGGGGGGCCAGGGGGAGTCAGCCCCAGCATTTT
>TRBV6-1|TRBJ1-1|NA|TRBD1
CASSDTGGTEAFF
TGTGCCAGCAGTGATACAGGGGGCACTGAAGCTTTCTTT
>TRBV11-2|TRBJ2-1|NA|TRBD2
CASSSTLGRGYSYNEQFF
TGTGCCAGCAGCTCGACCTTGGGGCGGGGGTACTCCTACAATGAGCAGTTCTTC
>TRBV7-8|TRBJ1-2|NA|NA
CASSLGWDVYGYTF
TGTGCCAGCAGCTTAGGCTGGGATGTCTATGGCTACACCTTC
>TRBV30|TRBJ1-2|NA|NA
CAWGLRTLYGYTF
TGTGCCTGGGGTCTCCGGACCCTCTATGGCTACACCTTC
>TRBV6-5|TRBJ1-4|NA|TRBD1
CASSYLTGVEKLFF
TGTGCCAGCAGTTACTTGACAGGGGTTGAAAAACTGTTTTTT
>TRBV5-4|TRBJ2-5|once|NA
CASSLSPDLRQETQYF
TGTGCCAGCAGCTTGTCCCCGGACCTTCGACAAGAGACCCAGTACTTC
>TRBV27|TRBJ1-1|once|TRBD1
CASRWDRINTEAFF
TGTGCCAGCAGATGGGACAGAATCAACACTGAAGCTTTCTTT
>TRBV9|TRBJ2-2|NA|TRBD2
CASSVEDYVRTSGSGGELFF
TGTGCCAGCAGCGTAGAGGACTATGTTCGGACTAGCGGGTCTGGCGGGGAGCTGTTTTTT
>TRBV6-2/TRBV6-3|TRBJ2-7|once|NA
CASSPGTVYEQYF
TGTGCCAGCAGCCCCGGGACCGTCTACGAGCAGTACTTC
>TRBV7-2|TRBJ1-6|NA|NA
CASSLVRDYSPLHF
TGTGCCAGCAGCTTAGTCAGGGATTATTCACCCCTCCACTTT
>TRBV18|TRBJ2-5|NA|NA
CASSYGRLEETQYF
TGTGCCAGCTCGTACGGGCGGTTAGAGGAGACCCAGTACTTC
>TRBV7-9|TRBJ2-3|NA|NA
CASSLVGGGAFTDTQYF
TGTGCCAGCAGCTTAGTAGGTGGGGGGGCATTCACAGATACGCAGTATTTT
>TRBV18|TRBJ2-1|NA|NA
CASSPPEIRYEQFF
TGTGCCAGCTCGCCGCCTGAGATCAGGTATGAGCAGTTCTTC
>TRBV6-5|TRBJ2-4|NA|NA
CASTLGQDGIQYF
TGTGCCAGCACTCTCGGGCAGGACGGCATTCAGTACTTC
>TRBV6-6|TRBJ2-2|NA|NA
CASSGAVTGELFF
TGTGCCAGCAGTGGGGCGGTCACCGGGGAGCTGTTTTTT
>TRBV15|TRBJ2-7|NA|NA
CATSRDNPSPYEQYF
TGTGCCACCAGCAGAGATAACCCTTCTCCCTACGAGCAGTACTTC
>TRBV19|TRBJ1-2|NA|NA
CASSIRDGNYGYTF
TGTGCCAGTAGTATCCGGGACGGAAACTATGGCTACACCTTC
>TRBV30|TRBJ1-5|NA|NA
CAWATGFNQPQHF
TGTGCCTGGGCTACAGGGTTCAATCAGCCCCAGCATTTT
>TRBV19|TRBJ2-3|NA|NA
CASRHTGTHTDTQYF
TGTGCCAGTAGACATACCGGGACTCACACAGATACGCAGTATTTT
>TRBV5-4|TRBJ1-2|NA|TRBD1
CASSSTGQGDGYTF
TGTGCCAGCAGCTCGACCGGACAGGGTGATGGCTACACCTTC
>TRBV11-2|TRBJ1-1|NA|TRBD1
CASSLSKQGRTEAFF
TGTGCCAGCAGCTTAAGCAAACAGGGGCGGACTGAAGCTTTCTTT
>TRBV6-6|TRBJ1-6|NA|TRBD1
CASSYPGQGRSPLHF
TGTGCCAGCAGTTACCCGGGACAGGGAAGATCACCCCTCCACTTT
>TRBV6-5|TRBJ1-5|NA|NA
CASRAGGLGNQPQHF
TGTGCCAGCAGGGCGGGTGGCCTGGGCAATCAGCCCCAGCATTTT
>TRBV19|TRBJ1-2|once|NA
CASSILRQGYTYGYTF
TGTGCCAGTAGTATCTTGAGGCAGGGCTATACCTATGGCTACACCTTC
>TRBV2|TRBJ2-5|once|NA
CASGKGLGTETQYF
TGTGCCAGCGGGAAGGGACTTGGTACGGAGACCCAGTACTTC
>TRBV4-2|TRBJ2-3|few|NA
CASSRPDRDSYTDTQYF
TGTGCCAGCAGCCGACCCGACCGGGACTCATACACAGATACGCAGTATTTT
>TRBV5-1|TRBJ1-3|NA|TRBD1
CASSPGTGGNTIYF
TGCGCCAGCAGCCCCGGGACAGGGGGAAACACCATATATTTT
>TRBV5-8|TRBJ2-5|NA|NA
CASSLVVWHQGETQYF
TGTGCCAGCAGCTTGGTAGTATGGCACCAGGGCGAGACCCAGTACTTC